This entry lists 16 T cell receptor beta chains sequenced from one sample in a study of beta chain features in type 1 diabetes. The sequenced template was cDNA made from the entire isolated RNA. This table comes from immunoSEQ multiplex PCR, and its TCRdb copy is limited to in-frame clones, with some not included. The sample contains about 900,000 clones, under 20% of which appear only once. Sequencing was carried out using naive CD4+ T cells from blood. These receptors came from a woman younger than 35 in good health.

This clone was seen more than once but under ten times. The chain joins TRBV4-3 to TRBJ2-2; 11 bases are a match to TRBD2. V dropped 4 bases and J dropped 4; count of bases not matched to a gene: 20. The CDR3 is made up of 21 amino acids. Germline CDR1 is LGHNA and CDR2 is YSLEER. CDR3 sequence: CASSRARTDLSGRARTGELFF. CDR3 in DNA: TGCGCCAGCAGCCGCGCTCGGACAGACCTTAGCGGGAGGGCTCGCACCGGGGAGCTGTTTTTT.

This clone was seen a few times. The rearrangement links TRBV2 to TRBJ2-1, with unresolved D. This CDR3 has 12 residues. Per germline, CDR1 SNHLY and CDR2 FYNNEI. V lost 6 bases, J lost 5 bases, and 8 bases lay in between. CDR3 DNA: TGTGCCAGCAGCCCAACCAACAATGAGCAGTTCTTC. It codes for CASSPTNNEQFF.

This clone has only a few counts. Other DNA sequences within the sample encode an identical CDR3. The chain employs TRBV29-1 and TRBJ2-7; D is possibly TRBD2 (6 bases). Germline assignment: CDR1 SQVTM and CDR2 ANQGSEA. The V and J ends lost 5 bases and 3 bases respectively, with 11 bases between them. The CDR3 totals 12 residues. CDR3 sequence: CSVSSGGYEQYF. The CDR3 bases are TGCAGCGTTTCTTCCGGGGGCTACGAGCAGTACTTC.

This clone turned up a few times. The CDR3 protein is CASSSTGNEKLFF. CDR3 nucleotide sequence: TGTGCCAGCAGTTCCACAGGGAATGAAAAACTGTTTTTT. The chain recombines TRBV6-5 with TRBJ1-4, with D possibly TRBD1 on 6 matching bases. This CDR3 contains 13 residues. The V gene's germline CDR1 is MNHEY and CDR2 SVGAGI. Trimming left V 4 bases short and J 5 bases short, with 8 bases between.

The chain carries TRBV11-3 and TRBJ1-5; D is possibly TRBD1 (5 bases). V dropped 0 bases and J dropped 2 bases, with 20 bases sitting between them. CDR3 length: 19 residues. Germline CDR1 and CDR2: SGHNT and YENEEA. CDR3 bases: TGTGCCAGCAGCTTAGAGGACCGGACACGTAGAGGGGGCAATCAGCCCCAGCATTTT. Amino acids: CASSLEDRTRRGGNQPQHF.

The chain uses TRBV5-1 and TRBJ2-1; 10 nucleotides line up with TRBD2. With V trimmed by 1 base and J by 5 bases, 6 bases remained unmatched. Germline values: CDR1 SGHRS, CDR2 YFSETQ. There are 16 residues in the CDR3. In DNA form, the CDR3 reads TGCGCCAGCAGCTTGCTAGCGGGAGTTAAGAACAATGAGCAGTTCTTC. Protein: CASSLLAGVKNNEQFF.

The genes are TRBV2 and TRBJ1-5, with 10 bases aligning to TRBD1. CDR1 and CDR2 (germline): SNHLY, FYNNEI. The junction had 8 bases not matched to a gene; V was cut back by 8 bases and J by 7 bases. The CDR3 has 14 amino acids. Written as DNA, the CDR3 is TGTGCCAGCCGGGACAGGGGAAGTCGGCAGCCCCAGCATTTT. Encoded protein: CASRDRGSRQPQHF.

This chain links TRBV28 with TRBJ2-7; D might be TRBD2 (6 bases). Per germline, CDR1 MDHEN and CDR2 SYDVKM. Trimming took off 5 bases at V and 12 bases at J, with 26 bases between the two ends. The CDR3 covers 15 residues. The CDR3 sequence is CASSLTRNMPGSSYF. In nucleotides, the CDR3 is TGTGCCAGCAGTCTCACCCGGAATATGCCCGGGAGTTCGTACTTC.

This clone has just a few counts. The V and J genes are TRBV19 and TRBJ2-7, with D maybe TRBD1 (6 bases). In germline, CDR1 is LNHDA, CDR2 SQIVND (reference sequence). Trimming stripped 6 bases from V and 6 bases from J, with 15 bases between. The CDR3 contains 13 residues. The CDR3 is CASSYSLGAEQYF. The CDR3 DNA is TGTGCCAGTAGCTACTCCCTGGGGGCCGAGCAGTACTTC.

CDR3: CASSPIVTPATQYF. The CDR3 nucleotides are TGTGCCAGCAGCCCGATCGTAACCCCGGCTACGCAGTATTTT. The rearrangement uses TRBV5-6 and TRBJ2-3; D unresolved. The germline V gene encodes CDR1 SGHDT and CDR2 YYEEEE. V was pared by 4 bases and J by 8 bases, with 17 bases between. This CDR3 has 14 residues. Drawing the rest from reference TRBV5-6 and TRBJ2-3, the complete variable domain is DAGVTQSPTHLIKTRGQQVTLRCSPKSGHDTVSWYQQALGQGPQFIFQYYEEEERQRGNFPDRFSGHQFPNYSSELNVNALLLGDSALYLCASSPIVTPATQYFGPGTRLTVL.

A few counts support this clone. The gene calls are TRBV25-1 and TRBJ1-2; D is ambiguous. This CDR3 region has 12 residues. Trimming removed 4 bases at V and 8 bases at J, with 11 bases between. Germline lookup yields CDR1 MGHDK and CDR2 SYGVNS. Here the CDR3 reads CASSASSTGYTF. In DNA form, the CDR3 reads TGTGCCAGCAGTGCGTCCTCGACGGGCTACACCTTC.

This chain uses TRBV11-2 with TRBJ1-4; 9 bases match TRBD1. This CDR3 has 17 residues. After removal of 4 bases from V and 8 bases from J, the junction contained 14 bases not matched to a gene. In germline, CDR1 is SGHAT, CDR2 FQNNGV. The DNA of the CDR3 is TGTGCCAGCAGCTACAGGGGGCCGTACGGTCAAGTGGAAAAACTGTTTTTT. Its protein product is CASSYRGPYGQVEKLFF.

This sequence joins TRBV13 and TRBJ2-3, with D unresolved. Trimming cost V 5 bases and J 6 bases, with 12 bases left between them. The length of the CDR3 is 13 residues. In germline, CDR1 is PRHDT, CDR2 FYEKMQ (reference sequence). In nucleotides, the CDR3 is TGTGCCAGCAGCCCCAAAGACCGGGATACGCAGTATTTT. Translation: CASSPKDRDTQYF.

The chain employs TRBV15 and TRBJ2-1; D is perhaps TRBD2 (6 bases). This CDR3 has 13 residues. The V end was cut by 3 bases, the J end by 8 bases, with 11 bases between. CDR1 is LNHNV, CDR2 YYDKDF, per germline (reference sequence). The CDR3, as DNA: TGTGCCACCAGCAGCCATGGGGACTATGAGCAGTTCTTC. This gives the protein CATSSHGDYEQFF. Based on the CDR3 plus reference TRBV15 and TRBJ2-1, the full variable domain is DAMVIQNPRYQVTQFGKPVTLSCSQTLNHNVMYWYQQKSSQAPKLLFHYYDKDFNNEADTPDNFQSRRPNTSFCFLDIRSPGLGDTAMYLCATSSHGDYEQFFGPGTRLTVL.

V is TRBV4-3 and J is TRBJ2-7; D is possibly TRBD1 (5 bases). This CDR3 has 15 amino acids. Germline V gene data show CDR1 as LGHNA and CDR2 as YSLEER. With 0 bases removed from V and 1 base from J, the gap between germline ends came to 10 bases. The CDR3 loop is CASSQDPGPSYEQYF. DNA of the CDR3: TGCGCCAGCAGCCAAGATCCAGGGCCATCCTACGAGCAGTACTTC.

This sequence joins TRBV7-2 and TRBJ1-2; D unresolved. CDR1 SGHTA and CDR2 FQGNSA come from the germline V gene. This CDR3 contains 15 residues. Trimming pared 5 bases from V and 4 bases from J, leaving 17 bases between. CDR3 sequence (DNA): TGTGCCAGCAGCGGAGTAGGGTTCGGGCGCTATGGCTACACCTTC. Its protein is CASSGVGFGRYGYTF.